The T cell receptor beta chain under discussion was sequenced for a study of metastatic and nonmetastatic thyroid tumors. Study-level information: Malignant and benign thyroid patients had repertoires compared in peripheral blood and tumor or nodule tissue. Whole-study findings and limits: When malignant thyroid tumors were compared with benign nodules, TCR beta diversity was reportedly significantly higher in the malignant tumors. This held in both blood and tumor samples.

This clone was seen a few times. Its antigen is not identified. Per the original methods: It was from CDR3 differences across clinicopathological groups that a distant-metastasis classifier for papillary thyroid cancer was built. TCRdb reassembled clones from the PCR reads with MiXCR. The V and J calls reflect TCRdb's pipeline rather than the authors' work. The data hold about 50,000 clones, with about 4% observed a single time. Among the patients, none had received any treatment before thyroid surgery. Looked up from germline, CDR1 is MNHNS and CDR2 is SASEGT. This CDR3 contains 14 residues. The ends lost 8 bases at V and 7 bases at J; junction bases unmatched: 13.

Sequencing was performed on blood. The receptor was derived from a female donor with papillary thyroid cancer or a benign thyroid nodule (not recorded which). Some clones in this sample may be carry-over from other donors' samples. The chain links TRBV6-1 to TRBJ2-7, with 8 bases aligning to TRBD1. The CDR3 loop reads CASVMTGERGEQYF. The DNA for the CDR3 is TGTGCCAGCGTCATGACAGGGGAACGGGGGGAGCAGTACTTC.